This entry concerns a single T cell receptor beta chain. Generated by immunoSEQ multiplex PCR, the TCRdb table keeps only in-frame clones and is missing some. The table records roughly 700,000 clones, approximately 88% of them present only once. This entry is derived from a study of shared T cell receptors in the human thymus. These data also formed part of another study, on human thymus T cells.

This receptor was taken from a boy less than two years old with a congenital heart defect. What was sequenced was thymocytes.

CDR3 sequence reads: CASSDDRRNTEAFF. For the CDR3, the DNA is TGTGCCAGCAGCGATGACAGGAGGAACACTGAAGCTTTCTTT. The chain couples TRBV6-5 to TRBJ1-1; D may be TRBD1 (6 bases). This CDR3 is built from 14 residues. V gave up 6 bases and J gave up 1 base, with 12 bases separating them. Germline CDR1 and CDR2: MNHEY and SVGAGI.